This passage covers 16 T cell receptor beta chains from one sample sequenced in a study of blood T cell repertoires in COVID-19 (TCRdb year 2020). Libraries were prepared through the immunoSEQ multiplex PCR assay. TCRdb carries this immuneACCESS record with in-frame sequences only. Its versions omit some clonotypes, under half of them owing to an unresolved V gene in the studies checked, with the rest unexplained. Counted in this sample were roughly 300,000 clones; over 70% of them appeared once. The ten most abundant clones make up approximately 1.4% of the sample. The sequencing input was peripheral blood. These TCRs come from a woman between 40 and 50 years old who had recovered from COVID-19.

The chain has TRBV2 and TRBJ2-1; 7 nucleotides agree with TRBD2. CDR1 and CDR2 (germline): SNHLY, FYNNEI. The CDR3 totals 12 residues. With 7 bases clipped from V and 12 bases from J, the junction kept 9 bases outside the gene matches. The chain's CDR3 is CASTPRGDGQFF. The CDR3 coding sequence is TGTGCCAGCACTCCCCGGGGGGACGGGCAGTTCTTC.

The rearrangement links TRBV11-2 to TRBJ2-5, with D maybe TRBD1 (7 bases). The germline CDR1 and CDR2 sequences are SGHAT and FQNNGV. This CDR3 has 15 residues. V was trimmed by 5 bases and J by 5 bases, leaving 18 bases between them. CDR3 in amino acids: CASSPRRGLGETQYF. In DNA, the CDR3 is TGTGCCAGCAGCCCGCGGAGGGGGCTGGGGGAGACCCAGTACTTC.

This clone was counted a single time. The rearrangement joins TRBV10-3 to TRBJ1-5, with 8 positions matching TRBD1. The V and J ends lost 6 bases and 4 bases, in that order; junction bases with no gene match: 8. The germline V gene has CDR1 ENHRY and CDR2 SYGVKD. The CDR3 extends over 15 amino acids. The CDR3 loop reads CAISAGGKWNQPQHF. The CDR3 region has the DNA TGTGCCATCAGCGCAGGGGGCAAGTGGAATCAGCCCCAGCATTTT.

This clone was recorded once. This chain links TRBV7-8 with TRBJ2-2; a weak D match, TRBD1 (6 bases). V lost 5 bases and J lost 7, with 14 bases in between. The CDR3 is 14 amino acids. Germline values: CDR1 SGHVS, CDR2 FQNEAQ. CDR3 nucleotides: TGTGCCAGCAGCCTCCAGGGGAAACGCGGGGAGCTGTTTTTT. This encodes CASSLQGKRGELFF.

The chain has TRBV9 and TRBJ2-5; TRBD1 is a possible D gene (6 bases). Trimming left V 5 bases short and J 5 bases short, with 19 bases between. CDR1 and CDR2 from the germline V gene are SGDLS and YYNGEE. The CDR3 consists of 15 residues. The CDR3 region has the DNA TGTGCCAGCAGGGCCCGGGACACTTCATCCGAGACCCAGTACTTC. Protein product: CASRARDTSSETQYF. Combining the CDR3 with reference TRBV9 and TRBJ2-5 gives the whole variable domain DSGVTQTPKHLITATGQRVTLRCSPRSGDLSVYWYQQSLDQGLQFLIQYYNGEERAKGNILERFSAQQFPDLHSELNLSSLELGDSALYFCASRARDTSSETQYFGPGTRLLVL.

This sequence joins TRBV29-1 and TRBJ1-2; D is ambiguous. The CDR3 length is 12 residues. The V end lost 4 bases, the J end lost 2 bases, and 8 bases lay between the germline ends. CDR1 is SQVTM, CDR2 ANQGSEA, per germline. CDR3 bases: TGCAGCGTTGGGTCGGGGAACTATGGCTACACCTTC. As protein: CSVGSGNYGYTF.

The chain uses TRBV2 and TRBJ2-4; D not resolved. Trimming cost V 2 bases and J 16 bases, with 12 bases left between them. This CDR3 comprises 11 residues. Germline values: CDR1 SNHLY, CDR2 FYNNEI. DNA of the CDR3: TGTGCCAGCAGTGAACCCGGGTCCCTTTACTTC. Amino acid sequence: CASSEPGSLYF.

The chain uses TRBV7-3 and TRBJ2-5; 11 positions match TRBD2. Germline-derived CDR1 and CDR2 are SGHTA and FQGTGA. V lost 5 bases to trimming and J lost 3 bases; unmatched junction nucleotides: 11. CDR3 length equals 17 residues. The CDR3 here is CASSLIGVSGGEETQYF. In DNA form, the CDR3 reads TGTGCCAGCAGCCTAATCGGAGTTAGCGGGGGGGAAGAGACCCAGTACTTC.

This clone has only one observation. The chain employs TRBV3-1 (or the pseudogene TRBV3-2) and TRBJ1-2; TRBD1 matches 10 bases. The CDR3 runs 14 residues. J was trimmed by 6 bases and V by 2 bases; bases with no gene match: 3. CDR1 is LGHDT, CDR2 YNNKEL, per germline (reference sequence). The CDR3 DNA sequence: TGTGCCAGCAGCCAAAGGGGGACAGGGGATGGCTACACCTTC. Amino acid sequence: CASSQRGTGDGYTF.

Only a few counts were recorded for this clone. V and J are TRBV18 and TRBJ1-3; D not resolved. Trimming took 7 bases from V and 8 from J, leaving 15 bases between them. In germline, CDR1 is KGHSH, CDR2 LQKENI. The CDR3 runs 13 residues. CDR3 in amino acids: CASLLARDDTIYF. DNA for the CDR3: TGTGCCAGCTTATTGGCCCGTGATGACACCATATATTTT.

In nucleotides, the CDR3 is TGTGCCAGCAGTCCCCCCGGGACAGGTCTTAGCTACACCTTC. Translation: CASSPPGTGLSYTF. This chain uses TRBV28 with TRBJ1-2; the match to TRBD1 covers 8 bases. The CDR3 length is 14 residues. Trimming cost V 5 bases and J 9 bases; bases outside gene matches: 11. The germline V gene encodes CDR1 MDHEN and CDR2 SYDVKM.

The CDR3 DNA reads as TGTGCCATCAGTGCCGGGACAGGGAATGGGGACACTGAAGCTTTCTTT. As protein: CAISAGTGNGDTEAFF. The gene calls are TRBV10-3 and TRBJ1-1, with 9 bases matching TRBD1. Germline V CDR1 and CDR2: ENHRY, SYGVKD. The length of the CDR3 is 16 residues. Trimming cost V 4 bases and J 3 bases; bases outside gene matches: 9.

V is TRBV3-1 (or the pseudogene TRBV3-2) and J is TRBJ1-1; the match to TRBD1 covers 7 bases. CDR1 and CDR2 (germline): LGHDT, YNNKEL (reference sequence). The CDR3 is made up of 14 amino acids. V shed 2 bases, J shed 3 bases, and the junction held 3 bases outside the gene matches. As DNA, the CDR3 is TGTGCCAGCAGCCAACAGGGGGGAGACACTGAAGCTTTCTTT. Its translation is CASSQQGGDTEAFF.

This clone was detected a few times. This CDR3 reads CASSRGGAQPQHF. CDR3 sequence (DNA): TGTGCCAGCAGCCGGGGAGGGGCTCAGCCCCAGCATTTT. The chain is built from TRBV3-1 (or the pseudogene TRBV3-2) and TRBJ1-5; D may be TRBD1 (5 bases). V was shortened by 4 bases and J by 6 bases, with 10 bases between the two germline ends. This CDR3 is 13 amino acids long. Germline V gene lookup returns CDR1 LGHDT and CDR2 YNNKEL (reference sequence).

V usage is TRBV7-2 and J usage is TRBJ2-1; 7 bases match TRBD2. Losses at the gene ends were 5 bases for V and 8 bases for J; bases not matched to a gene: 12. Germline CDR1 reads SGHTA; CDR2 reads FQGNSA. The CDR3 sequence is 15 residues long. The CDR3 spells CASSPLRSSGHEQFF. CDR3 DNA sequence: TGTGCCAGCAGCCCCTTACGGTCTAGCGGCCATGAGCAGTTCTTC.

Regarding this clone: Other DNA sequences within the sample encode an identical CDR3. This chain joins TRBV5-1 and TRBJ2-7, with a tentative D call TRBD1 (6 bases). V was cut by 1 base and J by 1 base, with 6 bases left in between. The V gene's germline CDR1 is SGHRS and CDR2 YFSETQ. This CDR3 comprises 13 residues. CDR3 sequence reads: CASSLTGSYEQYF. The DNA for the CDR3 is TGCGCCAGCAGCTTGACAGGGTCCTACGAGCAGTACTTC. Supplemented by reference TRBV5-1 and TRBJ2-7, the full variable domain reads KAGVTQTPRYLIKTRGQQVTLSCSPISGHRSVSWYQQTPGQGLQFLFEYFSETQRNKGNFPGRFSGRQFSNSRSEMNVSTLELGDSALYLCASSLTGSYEQYFGPGTRLTVT.